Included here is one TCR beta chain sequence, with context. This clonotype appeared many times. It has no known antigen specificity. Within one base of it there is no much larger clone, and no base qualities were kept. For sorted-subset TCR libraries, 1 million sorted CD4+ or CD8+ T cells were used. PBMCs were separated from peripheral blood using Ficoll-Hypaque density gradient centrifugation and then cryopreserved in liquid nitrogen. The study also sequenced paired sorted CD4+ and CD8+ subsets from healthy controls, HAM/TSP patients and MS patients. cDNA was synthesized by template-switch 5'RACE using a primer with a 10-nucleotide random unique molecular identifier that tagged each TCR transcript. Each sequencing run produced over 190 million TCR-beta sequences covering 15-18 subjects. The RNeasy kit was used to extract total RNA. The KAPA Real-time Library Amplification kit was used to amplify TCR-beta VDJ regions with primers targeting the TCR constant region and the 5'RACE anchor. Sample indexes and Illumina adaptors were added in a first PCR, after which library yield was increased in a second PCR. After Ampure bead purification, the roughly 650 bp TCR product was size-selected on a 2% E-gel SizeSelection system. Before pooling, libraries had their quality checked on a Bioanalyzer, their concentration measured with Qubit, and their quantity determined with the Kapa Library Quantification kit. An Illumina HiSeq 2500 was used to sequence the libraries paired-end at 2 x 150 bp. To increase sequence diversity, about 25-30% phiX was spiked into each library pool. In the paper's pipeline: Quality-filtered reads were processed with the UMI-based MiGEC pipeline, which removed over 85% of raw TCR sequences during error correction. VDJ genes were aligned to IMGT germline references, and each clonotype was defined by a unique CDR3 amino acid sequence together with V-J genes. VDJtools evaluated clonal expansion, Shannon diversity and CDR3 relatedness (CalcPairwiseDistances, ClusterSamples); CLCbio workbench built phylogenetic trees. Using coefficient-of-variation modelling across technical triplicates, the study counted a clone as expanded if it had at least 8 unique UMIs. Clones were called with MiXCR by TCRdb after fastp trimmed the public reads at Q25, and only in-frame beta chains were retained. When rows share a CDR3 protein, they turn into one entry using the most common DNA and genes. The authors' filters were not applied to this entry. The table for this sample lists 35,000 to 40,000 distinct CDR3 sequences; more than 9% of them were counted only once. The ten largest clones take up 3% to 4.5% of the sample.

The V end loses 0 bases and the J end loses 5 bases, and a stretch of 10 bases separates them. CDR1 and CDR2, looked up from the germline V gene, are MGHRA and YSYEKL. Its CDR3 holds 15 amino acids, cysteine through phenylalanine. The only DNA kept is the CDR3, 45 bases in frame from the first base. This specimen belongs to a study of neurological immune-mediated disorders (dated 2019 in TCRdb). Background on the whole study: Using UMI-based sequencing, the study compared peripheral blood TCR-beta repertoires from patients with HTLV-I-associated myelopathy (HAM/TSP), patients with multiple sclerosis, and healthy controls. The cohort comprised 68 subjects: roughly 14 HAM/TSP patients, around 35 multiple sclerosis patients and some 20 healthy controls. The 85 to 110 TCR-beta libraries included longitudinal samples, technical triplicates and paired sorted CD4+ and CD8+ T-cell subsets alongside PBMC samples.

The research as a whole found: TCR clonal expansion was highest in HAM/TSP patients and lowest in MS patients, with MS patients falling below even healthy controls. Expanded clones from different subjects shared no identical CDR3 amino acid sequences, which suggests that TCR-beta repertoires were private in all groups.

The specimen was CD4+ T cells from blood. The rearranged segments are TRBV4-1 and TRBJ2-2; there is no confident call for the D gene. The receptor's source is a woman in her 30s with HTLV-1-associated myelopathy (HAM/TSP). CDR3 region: CASSQDRAYTGELFF. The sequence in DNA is TGCGCCAGCAGCCAAGATAGGGCTTATACCGGGGAGCTGTTTTTT.